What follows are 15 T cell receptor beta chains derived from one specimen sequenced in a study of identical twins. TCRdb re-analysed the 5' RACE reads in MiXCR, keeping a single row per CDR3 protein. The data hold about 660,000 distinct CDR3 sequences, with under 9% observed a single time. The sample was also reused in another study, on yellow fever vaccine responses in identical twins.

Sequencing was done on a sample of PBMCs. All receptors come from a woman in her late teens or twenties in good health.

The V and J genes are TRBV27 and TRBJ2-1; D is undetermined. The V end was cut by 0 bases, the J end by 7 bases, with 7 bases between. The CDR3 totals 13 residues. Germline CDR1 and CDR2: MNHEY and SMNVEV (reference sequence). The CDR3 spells CASSLSTRNEQFF. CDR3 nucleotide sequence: TGTGCCAGCAGTTTATCGACTCGGAATGAGCAGTTCTTC.

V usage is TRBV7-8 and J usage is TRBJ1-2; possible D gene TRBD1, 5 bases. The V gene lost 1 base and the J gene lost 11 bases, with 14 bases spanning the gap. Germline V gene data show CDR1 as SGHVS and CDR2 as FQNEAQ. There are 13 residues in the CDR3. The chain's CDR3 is CASSLVGGIVYTF. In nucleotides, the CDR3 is TGTGCCAGCAGCTTAGTCGGGGGGATTGTGTACACCTTC.

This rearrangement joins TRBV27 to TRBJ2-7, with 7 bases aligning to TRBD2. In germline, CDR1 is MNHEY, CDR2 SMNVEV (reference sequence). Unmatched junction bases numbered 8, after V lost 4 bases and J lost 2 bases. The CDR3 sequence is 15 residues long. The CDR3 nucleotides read TGTGCCAGCAGTTCCCCACTTGGGGGGGCCTACGAGCAGTACTTC. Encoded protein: CASSSPLGGAYEQYF.

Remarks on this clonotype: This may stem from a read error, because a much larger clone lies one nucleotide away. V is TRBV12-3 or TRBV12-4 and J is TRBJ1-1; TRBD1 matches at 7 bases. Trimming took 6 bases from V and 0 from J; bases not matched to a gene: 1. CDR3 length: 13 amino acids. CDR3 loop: CASRGTVNTEAFF. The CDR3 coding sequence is TGTGCCAGCAGGGGGACAGTGAACACTGAAGCTTTCTTT.

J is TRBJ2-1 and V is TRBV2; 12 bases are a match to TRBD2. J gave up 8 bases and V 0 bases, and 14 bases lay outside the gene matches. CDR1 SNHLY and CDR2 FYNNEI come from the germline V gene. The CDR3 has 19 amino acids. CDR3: CASSEALLAGGGPGDEQFF. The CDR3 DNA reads TGTGCCAGCAGTGAAGCGCTTCTAGCGGGAGGGGGGCCCGGCGATGAGCAGTTCTTC.

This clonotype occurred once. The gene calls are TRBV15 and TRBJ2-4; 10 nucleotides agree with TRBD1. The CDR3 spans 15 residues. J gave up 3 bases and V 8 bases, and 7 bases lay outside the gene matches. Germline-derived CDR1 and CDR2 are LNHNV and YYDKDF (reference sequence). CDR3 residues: CATSDRGRLKNIQYF. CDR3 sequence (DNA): TGTGCCACCTCTGACAGGGGGCGTCTCAAAAACATTCAGTACTTC.

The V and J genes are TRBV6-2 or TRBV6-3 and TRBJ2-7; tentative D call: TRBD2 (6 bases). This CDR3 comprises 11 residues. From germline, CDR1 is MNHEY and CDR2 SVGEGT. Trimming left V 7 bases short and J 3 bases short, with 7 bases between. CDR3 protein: CASMTSYEQYF. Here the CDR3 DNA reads TGTGCCAGCATGACTAGCTACGAGCAGTACTTC.

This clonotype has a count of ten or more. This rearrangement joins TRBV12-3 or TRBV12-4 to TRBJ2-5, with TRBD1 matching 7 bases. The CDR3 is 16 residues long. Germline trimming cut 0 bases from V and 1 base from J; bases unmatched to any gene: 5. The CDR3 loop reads CASSLAAGQVQETQYF. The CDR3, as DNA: TGTGCCAGCAGTTTAGCGGCTGGACAGGTCCAAGAGACCCAGTACTTC.

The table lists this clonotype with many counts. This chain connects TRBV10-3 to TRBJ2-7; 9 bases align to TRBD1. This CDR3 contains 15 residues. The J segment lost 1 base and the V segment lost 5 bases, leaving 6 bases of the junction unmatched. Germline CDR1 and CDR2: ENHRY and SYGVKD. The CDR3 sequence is CAISRETGGSYEQYF. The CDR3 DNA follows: TGTGCCATCAGTAGAGAGACAGGGGGTTCCTACGAGCAGTACTTC.

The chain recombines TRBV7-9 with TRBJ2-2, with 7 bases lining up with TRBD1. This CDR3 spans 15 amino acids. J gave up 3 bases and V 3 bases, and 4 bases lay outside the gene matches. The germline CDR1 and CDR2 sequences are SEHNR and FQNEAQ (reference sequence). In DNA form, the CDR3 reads TGTGCCAGCAGCTTGGACAGGTTGTACACCGGGGAGCTGTTTTTT. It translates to CASSLDRLYTGELFF.

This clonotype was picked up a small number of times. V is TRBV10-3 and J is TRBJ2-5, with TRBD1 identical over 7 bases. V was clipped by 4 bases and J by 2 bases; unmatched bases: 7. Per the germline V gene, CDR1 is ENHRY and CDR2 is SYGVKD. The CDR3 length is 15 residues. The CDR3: CAISGKTGPQETQYF. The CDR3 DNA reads TGTGCCATCAGTGGCAAGACAGGGCCACAAGAGACCCAGTACTTC.

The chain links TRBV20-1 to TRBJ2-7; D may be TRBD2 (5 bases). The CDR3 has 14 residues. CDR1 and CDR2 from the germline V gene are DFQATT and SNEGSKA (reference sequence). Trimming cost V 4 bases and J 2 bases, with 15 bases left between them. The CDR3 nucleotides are TGCAGTGCTACAACGTACGTCGGGGCCTACGAGCAGTACTTC. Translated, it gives CSATTYVGAYEQYF.

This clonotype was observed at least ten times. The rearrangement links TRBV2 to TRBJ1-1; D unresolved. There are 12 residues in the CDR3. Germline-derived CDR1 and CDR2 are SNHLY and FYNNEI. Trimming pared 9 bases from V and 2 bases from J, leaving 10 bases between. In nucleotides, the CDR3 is TGTGCCAGAGAAACAGTAAACACTGAAGCTTTCTTT. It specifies CARETVNTEAFF.

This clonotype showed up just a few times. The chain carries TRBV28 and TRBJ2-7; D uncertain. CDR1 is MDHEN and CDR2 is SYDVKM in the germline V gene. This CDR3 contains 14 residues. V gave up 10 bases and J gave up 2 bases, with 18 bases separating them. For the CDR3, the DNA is TGTGCCACCGCCCTGACAATTAACCCCTACGAGCAGTACTTC. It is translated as CATALTINPYEQYF. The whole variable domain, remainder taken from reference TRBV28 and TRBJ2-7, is DVKVTQSSRYLVKRTGEKVFLECVQDMDHENMFWYRQDPGLGLRLIYFSYDVKMKEKGDIPEGYSVSREKKERFSLILESASTNQTSMYLCATALTINPYEQYFGPGTRLTVT.

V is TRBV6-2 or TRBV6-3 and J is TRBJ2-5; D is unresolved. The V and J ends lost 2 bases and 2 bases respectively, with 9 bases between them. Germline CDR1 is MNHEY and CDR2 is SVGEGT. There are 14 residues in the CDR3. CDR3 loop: CASSYSHSQETQYF. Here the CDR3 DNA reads TGTGCCAGCAGTTACAGTCATTCACAAGAGACCCAGTACTTC.